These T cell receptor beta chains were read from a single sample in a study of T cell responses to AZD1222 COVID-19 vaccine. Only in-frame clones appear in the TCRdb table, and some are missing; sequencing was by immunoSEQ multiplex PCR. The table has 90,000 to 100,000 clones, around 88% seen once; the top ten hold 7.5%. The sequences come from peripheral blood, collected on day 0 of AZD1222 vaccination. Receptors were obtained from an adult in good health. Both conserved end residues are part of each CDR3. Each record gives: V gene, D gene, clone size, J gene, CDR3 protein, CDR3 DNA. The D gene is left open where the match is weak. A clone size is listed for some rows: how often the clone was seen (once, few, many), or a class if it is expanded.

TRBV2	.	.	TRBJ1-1	CATGHMNTEAFF	TGTGCCACCGGGCATATGAACACTGAAGCTTTCTTT
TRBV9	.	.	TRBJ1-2	CASSELPRQPGGYTF	TGTGCCAGCAGCGAGCTCCCCCGACAGCCGGGCGGCTACACCTTC
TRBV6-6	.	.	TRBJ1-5	CASSYADFPPLSQHF	TGTGCCAGCAGTTACGCTGACTTTCCCCCTTTGTCTCAGCATTTT
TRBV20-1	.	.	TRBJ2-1	CSAMPDNEQFF	TGCAGTGCTATGCCGGACAATGAGCAGTTCTTC
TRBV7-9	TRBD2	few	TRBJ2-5	CASSLDLAGGLQETQYF	TGTGCCAGCAGCTTAGACCTAGCGGGAGGACTCCAAGAGACCCAGTACTTC
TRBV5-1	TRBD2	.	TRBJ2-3	CASSLRTSAISTDTQYF	TGCGCCAGCAGCTTGAGAACTAGCGCAATTAGCACAGATACGCAGTATTTT
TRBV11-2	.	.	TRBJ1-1	CASSFLRGNTEAFF	TGTGCCAGCAGCTTTCTCAGGGGTAACACTGAAGCTTTCTTT
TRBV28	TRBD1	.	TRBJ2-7	CASSTPGQGAKYF	TGTGCCAGCAGTACCCCGGGACAGGGGGCAAAATACTTC
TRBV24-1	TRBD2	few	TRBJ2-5	CATSGGGKETQYF	TGTGCCACCAGTGGCGGGGGGAAAGAGACCCAGTACTTC
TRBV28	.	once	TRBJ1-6	CASNPGVAAPQGPNSPLHF	TGTGCCAGCAACCCCGGAGTGGCAGCTCCACAAGGGCCAAATTCACCCCTCCACTTT
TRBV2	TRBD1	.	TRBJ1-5	CASRAGTGTRLYGNQPQHF	TGTGCCAGCAGGGCCGGGACAGGGACTCGCTTATACGGCAATCAGCCCCAGCATTTT
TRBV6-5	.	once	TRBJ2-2	CASRENTGELFF	TGTGCCAGCAGAGAGAACACCGGGGAGCTGTTTTTT
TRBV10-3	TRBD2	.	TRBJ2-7	CAISERPAGGGHEQYF	TGTGCCATCAGTGAGCGGCCAGCGGGAGGGGGCCACGAGCAGTACTTC
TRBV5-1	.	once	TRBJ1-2	CASNHGGQDGYTF	TGCGCCAGCAACCACGGGGGACAAGATGGCTACACCTTC
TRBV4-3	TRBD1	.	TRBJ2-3	CASSQDGTGVDTQYF	TGCGCCAGCAGCCAAGATGGGACAGGGGTAGATACGCAGTATTTT
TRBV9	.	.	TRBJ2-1	CASSAYSSYDNEQFF	TGTGCCAGCAGCGCCTACTCGTCCTACGACAATGAGCAGTTCTTC
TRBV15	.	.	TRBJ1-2	CATSREATAYGYTF	TGTGCCACCAGCAGAGAGGCGACAGCCTATGGCTACACCTTC
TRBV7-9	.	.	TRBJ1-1	CASSLVVNTEAFF	TGTGCCAGCAGCTTAGTTGTGAACACTGAAGCTTTCTTT
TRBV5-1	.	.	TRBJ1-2	CASSLEVREYYGYTF	TGCGCCAGCAGCTTGGAGGTCAGGGAATATTATGGCTACACCTTC
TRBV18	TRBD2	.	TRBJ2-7	CASSPGLAGHEQYF	TGTGCCAGCTCACCGGGACTAGCGGGCCACGAGCAGTACTTC
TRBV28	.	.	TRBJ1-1	CASRRDMNTEAFF	TGTGCCAGCAGGCGGGACATGAACACTGAAGCTTTCTTT
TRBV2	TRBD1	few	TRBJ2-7	CASNFGTEAYEQYF	TGTGCCAGCAACTTCGGGACAGAGGCCTACGAGCAGTACTTC
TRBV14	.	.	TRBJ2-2	CASSLRAALNTGELFF	TGTGCCAGCAGCCTTCGGGCTGCCCTAAACACCGGGGAGCTGTTTTTT
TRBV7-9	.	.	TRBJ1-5	CASSSSGAINQPQHF	TGTGCCAGCAGCTCATCCGGGGCCATCAATCAGCCCCAGCATTTT
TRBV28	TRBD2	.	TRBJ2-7	CASRKRGGAYEQYF	TGTGCCAGCAGGAAACGCGGGGGGGCCTACGAGCAGTACTTC
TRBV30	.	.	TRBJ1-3	CAWIPAGREAGNTIYF	TGTGCCTGGATTCCAGCGGGCAGGGAAGCTGGAAACACCATATATTTT